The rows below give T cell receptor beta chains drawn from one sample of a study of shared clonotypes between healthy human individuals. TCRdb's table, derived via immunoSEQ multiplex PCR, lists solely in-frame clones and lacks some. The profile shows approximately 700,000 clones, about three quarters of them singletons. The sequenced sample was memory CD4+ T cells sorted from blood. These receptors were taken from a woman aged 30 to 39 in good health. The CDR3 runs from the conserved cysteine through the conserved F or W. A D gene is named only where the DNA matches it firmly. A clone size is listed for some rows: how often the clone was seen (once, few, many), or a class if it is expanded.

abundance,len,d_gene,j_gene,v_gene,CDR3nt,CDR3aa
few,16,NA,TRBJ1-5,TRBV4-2,TGTGCCAGCAGCCAGAGTGAAAGCGATAGCAATCAGCCCCAGCATTTT,CASSQSESDSNQPQHF
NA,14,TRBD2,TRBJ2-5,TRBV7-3,TGTGCCAGCAGCTTTAGCGGGAGGGGGGAGACCCAGTACTTC,CASSFSGRGETQYF
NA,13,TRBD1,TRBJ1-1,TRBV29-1,TGCAGCGTCGCCGGGACAGGGCTCACTGAAGCTTTCTTT,CSVAGTGLTEAFF
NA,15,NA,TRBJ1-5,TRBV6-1,TGTGCCAGCAGTGAACGGGTTTTCGGCAATCAGCCCCAGCATTTT,CASSERVFGNQPQHF
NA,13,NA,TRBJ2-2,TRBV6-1,TGTGCCAGCAGTGAAGCGTGGACCGGGGAGCTGTTTTTT,CASSEAWTGELFF
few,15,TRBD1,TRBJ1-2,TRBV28,TGTGCCAGCAGCACGGGACAGGGGACTATGGGAGGCTACACCTTC,CASSTGQGTMGGYTF
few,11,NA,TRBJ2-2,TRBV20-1,TGCAGTGCTCCAAATAGTGGGGAGCTGTTTTTT,CSAPNSGELFF
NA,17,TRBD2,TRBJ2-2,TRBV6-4,TGTGCCAGCAGTGAGACTAGCGGGAGTGCGGACACCGGGGAGCTGTTTTTT,CASSETSGSADTGELFF
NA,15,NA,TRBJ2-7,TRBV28,TGTGCCAGCATTACCATGACAGGCTACACCTACGAGCAGTACTTC,CASITMTGYTYEQYF
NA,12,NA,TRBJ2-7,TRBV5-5,TGTGCCAGCAGCTTGGTTACGGACGAGCAGTACTTC,CASSLVTDEQYF
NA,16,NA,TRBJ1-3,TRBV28,TGTGCCAGCAGTTTAGCGCAACAGGGATGGTCGGACACCATATATTTT,CASSLAQQGWSDTIYF
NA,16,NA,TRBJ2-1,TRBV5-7,TGTGCCAGCAGCCTAACTAGGACAACTTTCATCAATGAGCAGTTCTTC,CASSLTRTTFINEQFF
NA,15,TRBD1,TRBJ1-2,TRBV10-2,TGCGCCAGCAGGCAGGGACAGGGGGAAAACTATGGCTACACCTTC,CASRQGQGENYGYTF
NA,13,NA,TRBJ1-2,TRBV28,TGTGCCAGCAGCCCCATGCAGGAGCATGGCTACACCTTC,CASSPMQEHGYTF
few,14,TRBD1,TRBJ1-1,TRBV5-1,TGCGCCAGCAGCCAAGGGACAGAAGGCACTGAAGCTTTCTTT,CASSQGTEGTEAFF
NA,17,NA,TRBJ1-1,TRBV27,TGTGCCAGCAGCCGAATCGGGGCAGGGGAAAAGAACACTGAAGCTTTCTTT,CASSRIGAGEKNTEAFF
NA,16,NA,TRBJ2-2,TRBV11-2,TGTGCCAGCAGCTTAGGTGGGGGATCGTGGTCCGGGGAGCTGTTTTTT,CASSLGGGSWSGELFF
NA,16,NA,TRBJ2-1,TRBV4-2,TGTGCCAGCAGCCAAGATCTGACGGATGCTTACAATGAGCAGTTCTTC,CASSQDLTDAYNEQFF
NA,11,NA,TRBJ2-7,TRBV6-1,TGTGCCAGCAGTGAAGGCGCTGAGCAGTACTTC,CASSEGAEQYF
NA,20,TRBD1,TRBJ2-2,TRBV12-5,TGTGCTAGTGGGGGGGACAGGGTAATCCGCACCGCCCTGAACACCGGGGAGCTGTTTTTT,CASGGDRVIRTALNTGELFF
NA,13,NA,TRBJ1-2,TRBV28,TGTGCCATAACCCCAGATACTAACTATGGCTACACCTTC,CAITPDTNYGYTF
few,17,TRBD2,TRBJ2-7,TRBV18,TGTGCCAGCTCACCACAAAGCGGGAGGGACCCCTTGGGCGAGCAGTACTTC,CASSPQSGRDPLGEQYF
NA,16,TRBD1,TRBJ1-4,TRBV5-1,TGCGCCAGCAGCTTGGCCTCGGCAGGGGGAAACGAAAAACTGTTTTTT,CASSLASAGGNEKLFF
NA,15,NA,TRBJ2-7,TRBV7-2,TGTGCCAGCAGCTTAATCACCTTGGTTCCCTACGAGCAGTACTTC,CASSLITLVPYEQYF
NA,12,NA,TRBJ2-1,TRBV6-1,TGTGCCACAGAAGGGGCTTCCAATGAGCAGTTCTTC,CATEGASNEQFF
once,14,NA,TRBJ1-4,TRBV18,TGTGCCAGCTCACGAGCGCGTTCTGGTGAAAAACTGTTTTTT,CASSRARSGEKLFF